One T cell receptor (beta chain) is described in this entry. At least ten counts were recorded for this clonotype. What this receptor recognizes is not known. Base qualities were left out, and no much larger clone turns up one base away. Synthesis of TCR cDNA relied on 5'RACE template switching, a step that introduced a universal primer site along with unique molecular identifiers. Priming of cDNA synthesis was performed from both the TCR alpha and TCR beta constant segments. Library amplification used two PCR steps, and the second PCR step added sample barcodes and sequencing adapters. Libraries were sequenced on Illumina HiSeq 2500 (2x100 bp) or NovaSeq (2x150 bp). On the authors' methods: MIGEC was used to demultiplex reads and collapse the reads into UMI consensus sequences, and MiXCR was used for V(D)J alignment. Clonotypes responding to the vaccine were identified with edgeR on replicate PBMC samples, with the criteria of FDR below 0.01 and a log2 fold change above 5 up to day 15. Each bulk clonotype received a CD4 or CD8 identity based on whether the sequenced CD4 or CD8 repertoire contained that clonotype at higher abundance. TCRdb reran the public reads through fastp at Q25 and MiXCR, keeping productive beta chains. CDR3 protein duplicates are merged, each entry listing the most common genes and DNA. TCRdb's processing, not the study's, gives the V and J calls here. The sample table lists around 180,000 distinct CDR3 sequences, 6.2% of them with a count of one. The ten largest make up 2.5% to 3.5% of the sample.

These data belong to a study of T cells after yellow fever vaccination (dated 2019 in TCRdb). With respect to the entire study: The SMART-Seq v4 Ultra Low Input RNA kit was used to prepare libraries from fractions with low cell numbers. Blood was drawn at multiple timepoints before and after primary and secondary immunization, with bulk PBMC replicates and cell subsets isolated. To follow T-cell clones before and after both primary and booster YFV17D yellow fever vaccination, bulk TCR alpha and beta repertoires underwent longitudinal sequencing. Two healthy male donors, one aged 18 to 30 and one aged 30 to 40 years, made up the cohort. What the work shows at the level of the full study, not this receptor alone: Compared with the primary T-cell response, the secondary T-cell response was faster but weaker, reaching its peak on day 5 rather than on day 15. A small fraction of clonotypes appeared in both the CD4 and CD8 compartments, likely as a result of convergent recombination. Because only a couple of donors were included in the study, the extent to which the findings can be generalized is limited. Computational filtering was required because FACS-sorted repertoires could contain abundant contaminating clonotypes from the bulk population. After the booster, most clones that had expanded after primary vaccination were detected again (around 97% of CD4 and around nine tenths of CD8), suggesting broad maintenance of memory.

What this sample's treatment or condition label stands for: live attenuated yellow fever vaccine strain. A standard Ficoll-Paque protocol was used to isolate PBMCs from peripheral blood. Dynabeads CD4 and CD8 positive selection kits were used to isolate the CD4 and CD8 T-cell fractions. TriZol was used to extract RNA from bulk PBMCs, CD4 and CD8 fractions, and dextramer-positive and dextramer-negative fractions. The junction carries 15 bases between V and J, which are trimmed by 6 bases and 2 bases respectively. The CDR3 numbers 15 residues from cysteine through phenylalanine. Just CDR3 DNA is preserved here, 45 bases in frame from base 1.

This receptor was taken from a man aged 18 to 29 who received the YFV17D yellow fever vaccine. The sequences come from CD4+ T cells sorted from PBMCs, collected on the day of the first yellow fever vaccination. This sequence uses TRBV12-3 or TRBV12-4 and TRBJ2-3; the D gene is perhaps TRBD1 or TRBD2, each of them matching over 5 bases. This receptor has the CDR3 CASSPGTNPTDTQYF. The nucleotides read TGTGCCAGCAGCCCCGGGACGAACCCCACAGATACGCAGTATTTT.